Listed here is a single T cell receptor (beta chain). This CDR3 is built from 16 residues. V was pared by 0 bases and J by 4 bases, with 16 bases between. The germline V gene has CDR1 SGHTS and CDR2 YDEGEE. These data belong to a study of blood T cell repertoires in COVID-19. On the study more broadly: Samples taken during acute and convalescent COVID-19 were collected in the United States, Italy and Spain. The analysed material was cDNA or gDNA that came from T cells, B-cell-depleted T cells, or PBMCs.

Sequencing used immunoSEQ multiplex PCR; TCRdb keeps in-frame clones, though not all of them. The sample holds just under 50,000 clones, 65% to 80% seen once. The V and J genes are TRBV5-8 and TRBJ2-5, with D perhaps matching TRBD2 (6 bases). The sequencing sample was made of peripheral blood. The receptor was isolated from a man in his 70s with acute or convalescent COVID-19. CDR3 in amino acids: CASSLVYGSVGETQYF. CDR3 nucleotides: TGTGCCAGCAGCTTGGTGTACGGGAGTGTAGGAGAGACCCAGTACTTC.